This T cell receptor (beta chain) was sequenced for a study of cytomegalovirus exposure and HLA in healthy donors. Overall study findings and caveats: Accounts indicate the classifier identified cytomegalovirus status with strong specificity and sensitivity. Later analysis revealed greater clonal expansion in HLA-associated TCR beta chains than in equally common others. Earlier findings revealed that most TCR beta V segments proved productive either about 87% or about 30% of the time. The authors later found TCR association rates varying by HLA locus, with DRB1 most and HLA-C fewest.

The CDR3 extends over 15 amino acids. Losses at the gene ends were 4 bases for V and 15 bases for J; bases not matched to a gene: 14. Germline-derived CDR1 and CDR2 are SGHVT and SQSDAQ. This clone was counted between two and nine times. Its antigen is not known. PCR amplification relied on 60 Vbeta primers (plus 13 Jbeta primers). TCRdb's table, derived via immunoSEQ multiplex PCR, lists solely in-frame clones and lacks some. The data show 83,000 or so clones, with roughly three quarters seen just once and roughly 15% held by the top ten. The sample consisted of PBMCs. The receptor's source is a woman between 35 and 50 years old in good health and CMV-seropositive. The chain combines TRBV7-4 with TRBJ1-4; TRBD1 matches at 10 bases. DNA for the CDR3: TGTGCCAGCAGCTCGCTGACAGGGGGCCGTAAAAAGGTGTTTTTT. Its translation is CASSSLTGGRKKVFF.